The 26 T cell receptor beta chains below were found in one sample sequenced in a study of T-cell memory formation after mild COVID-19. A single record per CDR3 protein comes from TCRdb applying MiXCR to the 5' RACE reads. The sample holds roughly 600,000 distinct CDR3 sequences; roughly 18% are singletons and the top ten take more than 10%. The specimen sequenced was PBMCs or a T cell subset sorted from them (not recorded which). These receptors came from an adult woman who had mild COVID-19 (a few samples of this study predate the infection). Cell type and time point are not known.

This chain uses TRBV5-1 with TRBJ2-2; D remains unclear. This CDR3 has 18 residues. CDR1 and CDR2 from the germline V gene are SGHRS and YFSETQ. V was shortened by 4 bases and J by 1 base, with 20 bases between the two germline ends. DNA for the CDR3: TGCGCCAGCAGCCCAATCCCCCTCTCGGCAGGGAACACCGGGGAGCTGTTTTTT. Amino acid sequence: CASSPIPLSAGNTGELFF. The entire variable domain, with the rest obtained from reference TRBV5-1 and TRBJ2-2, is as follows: KAGVTQTPRYLIKTRGQQVTLSCSPISGHRSVSWYQQTPGQGLQFLFEYFSETQRNKGNFPGRFSGRQFSNSRSEMNVSTLELGDSALYLCASSPIPLSAGNTGELFFGEGSRLTVL.

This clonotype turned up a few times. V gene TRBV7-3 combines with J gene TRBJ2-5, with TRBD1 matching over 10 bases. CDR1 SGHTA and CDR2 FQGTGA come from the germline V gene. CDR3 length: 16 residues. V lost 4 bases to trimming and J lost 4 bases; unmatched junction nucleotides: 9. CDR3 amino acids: CASSSPGDRGLETQYF. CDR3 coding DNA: TGTGCCAGCAGCTCCCCGGGGGACAGGGGTTTAGAGACCCAGTACTTC.

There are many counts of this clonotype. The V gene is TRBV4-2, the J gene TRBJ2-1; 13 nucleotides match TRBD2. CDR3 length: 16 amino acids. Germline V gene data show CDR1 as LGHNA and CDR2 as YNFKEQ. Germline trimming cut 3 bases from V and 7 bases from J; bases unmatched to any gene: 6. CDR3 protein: CASSQALTSGRNEQFF. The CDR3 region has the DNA TGTGCCAGCAGCCAGGCGTTGACTAGCGGGAGGAATGAGCAGTTCTTC.

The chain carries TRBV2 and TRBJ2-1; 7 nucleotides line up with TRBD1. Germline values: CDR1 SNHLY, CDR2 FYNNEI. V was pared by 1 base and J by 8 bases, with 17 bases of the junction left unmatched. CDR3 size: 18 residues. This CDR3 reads CASSEDLRFGQVVDEQFF. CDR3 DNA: TGTGCCAGCAGTGAAGATTTAAGGTTCGGACAGGTGGTCGATGAGCAGTTCTTC.

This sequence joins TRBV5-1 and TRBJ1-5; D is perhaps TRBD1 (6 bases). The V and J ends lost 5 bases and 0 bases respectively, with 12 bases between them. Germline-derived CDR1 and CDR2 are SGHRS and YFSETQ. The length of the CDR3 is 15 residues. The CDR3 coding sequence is TGCGCCAGCAGAGGACAGCAGTATAGCAATCAGCCCCAGCATTTT. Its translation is CASRGQQYSNQPQHF. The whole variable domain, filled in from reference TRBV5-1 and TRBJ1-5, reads KAGVTQTPRYLIKTRGQQVTLSCSPISGHRSVSWYQQTPGQGLQFLFEYFSETQRNKGNFPGRFSGRQFSNSRSEMNVSTLELGDSALYLCASRGQQYSNQPQHFGDGTRLSIL.

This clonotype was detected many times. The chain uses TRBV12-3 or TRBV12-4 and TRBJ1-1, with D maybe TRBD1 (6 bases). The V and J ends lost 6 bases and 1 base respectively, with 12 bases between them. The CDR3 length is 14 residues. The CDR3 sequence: CASSPGDSNTEAFF. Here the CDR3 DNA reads TGTGCCAGCAGCCCAGGGGATTCGAACACTGAAGCTTTCTTT.

The CDR3 nucleotides read TGTGCCAGCAGCTTAGATCACGCGGCAGCGCTAGCCAAAAACATTCAGTACTTC. This encodes CASSLDHAAALAKNIQYF. The rearrangement links TRBV11-2 to TRBJ2-4; D gene ambiguous. The germline V and J ends were trimmed by 0 bases and 0 bases, with 15 bases remaining between them. CDR3 size: 18 residues. Germline V gene data show CDR1 as SGHAT and CDR2 as FQNNGV.

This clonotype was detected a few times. As DNA, the CDR3 is TGTGCCAGCTCCCCCACCGCAGATACGCAGTATTTT. This sequence encodes CASSPTADTQYF. V is TRBV18 and J is TRBJ2-3; D gene unclear. The CDR3 consists of 12 residues. V was pared by 6 bases and J by 4 bases, with 8 bases between. CDR1 is KGHSH and CDR2 is LQKENI in the germline V gene.

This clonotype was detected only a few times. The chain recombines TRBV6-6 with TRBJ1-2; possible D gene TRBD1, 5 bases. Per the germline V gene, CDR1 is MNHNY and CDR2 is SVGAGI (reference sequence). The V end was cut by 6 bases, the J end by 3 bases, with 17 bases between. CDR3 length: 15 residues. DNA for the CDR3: TGTGCCAGCAGACTACTCCCGAGAGGGGACTATGGCTACACCTTC. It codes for CASRLLPRGDYGYTF.

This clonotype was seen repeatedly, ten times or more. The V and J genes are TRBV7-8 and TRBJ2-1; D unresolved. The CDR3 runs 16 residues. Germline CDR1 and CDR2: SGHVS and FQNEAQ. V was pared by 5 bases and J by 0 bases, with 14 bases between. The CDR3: CASSPRSFGSYNEQFF. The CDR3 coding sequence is TGTGCCAGCAGCCCCCGGTCGTTTGGCTCCTACAATGAGCAGTTCTTC.

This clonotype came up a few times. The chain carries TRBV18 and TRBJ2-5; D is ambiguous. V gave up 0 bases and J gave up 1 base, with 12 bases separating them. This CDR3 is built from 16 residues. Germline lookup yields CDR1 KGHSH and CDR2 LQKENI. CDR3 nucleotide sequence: TGTGCCAGCTCACCACCACAGCAGATCCTCCAAGAGACCCAGTACTTC. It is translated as CASSPPQQILQETQYF.

CDR3 in DNA: TGTGCCAGCAGCGGAGGCGCCGGGGCGGCCTACGAGCAGTACTTC. It encodes CASSGGAGAAYEQYF. The chain employs TRBV6-1 and TRBJ2-7; either TRBD1 or TRBD2 may supply D (5 bases each). The V end was cut by 6 bases, the J end by 2 bases, with 17 bases between. Germline V gene data show CDR1 as MNHNS and CDR2 as SASEGT. The CDR3 has 15 residues.

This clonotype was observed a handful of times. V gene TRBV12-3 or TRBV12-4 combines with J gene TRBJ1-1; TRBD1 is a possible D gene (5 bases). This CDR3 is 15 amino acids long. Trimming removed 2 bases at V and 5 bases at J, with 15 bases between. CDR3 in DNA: TGTGCCAGCAGTTTAATATTCAGGGCAGGGACTGAAGCTTTCTTT. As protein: CASSLIFRAGTEAFF.

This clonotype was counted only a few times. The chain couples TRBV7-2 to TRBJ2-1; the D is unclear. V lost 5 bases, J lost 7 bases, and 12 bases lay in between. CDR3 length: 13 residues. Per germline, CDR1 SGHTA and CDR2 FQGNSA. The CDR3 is CASSPVSRNEQFF. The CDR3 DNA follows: TGTGCCAGCAGCCCCGTTAGCAGGAATGAGCAGTTCTTC.

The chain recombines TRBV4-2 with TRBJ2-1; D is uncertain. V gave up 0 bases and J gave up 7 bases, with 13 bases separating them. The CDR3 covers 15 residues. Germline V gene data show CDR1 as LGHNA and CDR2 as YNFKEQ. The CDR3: CASSQDFGLWNEQFF. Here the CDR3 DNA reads TGTGCCAGCAGCCAAGATTTTGGGTTATGGAATGAGCAGTTCTTC.

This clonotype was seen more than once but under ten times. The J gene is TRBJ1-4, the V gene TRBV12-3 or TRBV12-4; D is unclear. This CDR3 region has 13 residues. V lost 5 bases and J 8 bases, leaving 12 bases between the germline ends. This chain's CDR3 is CASSKAGKEKLFF. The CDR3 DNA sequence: TGTGCCAGCAGTAAGGCGGGGAAGGAAAAACTGTTTTTT.

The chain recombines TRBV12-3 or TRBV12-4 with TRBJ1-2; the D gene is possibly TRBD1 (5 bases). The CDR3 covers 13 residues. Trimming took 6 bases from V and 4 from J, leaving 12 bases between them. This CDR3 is CASSPWDPYGYTF. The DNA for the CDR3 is TGTGCCAGCAGCCCGTGGGACCCCTATGGCTACACCTTC.

The DNA for the CDR3 is TGTGCCAGCAGTACACTACTAGGACCCAAAAACATTCAGTACTTC. This codes for CASSTLLGPKNIQYF. V is TRBV6-6 and J is TRBJ2-4, with a weak D call TRBD2 (5 bases). From germline, CDR1 is MNHNY and CDR2 SVGAGI (reference sequence). V was cut by 5 bases and J by 2 bases, with 13 bases left in between. The CDR3 spans 15 residues.

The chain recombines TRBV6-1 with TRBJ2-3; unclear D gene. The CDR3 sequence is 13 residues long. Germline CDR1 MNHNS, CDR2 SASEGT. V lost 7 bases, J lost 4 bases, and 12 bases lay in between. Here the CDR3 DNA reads TGTGCCAGCACTGTGAGTAGTGCAGATACGCAGTATTTT. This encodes CASTVSSADTQYF.

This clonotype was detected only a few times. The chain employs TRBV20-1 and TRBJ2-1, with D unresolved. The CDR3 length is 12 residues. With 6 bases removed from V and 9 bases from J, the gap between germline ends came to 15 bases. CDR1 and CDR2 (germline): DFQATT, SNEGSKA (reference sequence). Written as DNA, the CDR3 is TGCAGTGCGAAACAAAGTGGGGTTGAGCAGTTCTTC. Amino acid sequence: CSAKQSGVEQFF.

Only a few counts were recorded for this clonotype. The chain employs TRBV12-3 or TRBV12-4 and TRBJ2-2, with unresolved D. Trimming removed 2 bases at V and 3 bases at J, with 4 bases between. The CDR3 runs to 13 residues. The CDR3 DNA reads TGTGCCAGCAGTTTAAAGTACACCGGGGAGCTGTTTTTT. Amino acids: CASSLKYTGELFF.

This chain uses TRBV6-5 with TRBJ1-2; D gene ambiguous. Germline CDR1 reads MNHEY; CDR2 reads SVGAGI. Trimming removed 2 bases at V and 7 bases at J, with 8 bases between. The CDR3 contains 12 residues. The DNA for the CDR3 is TGTGCCAGCAGTTACGGAGCTTCTGGCTACACCTTC. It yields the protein CASSYGASGYTF.

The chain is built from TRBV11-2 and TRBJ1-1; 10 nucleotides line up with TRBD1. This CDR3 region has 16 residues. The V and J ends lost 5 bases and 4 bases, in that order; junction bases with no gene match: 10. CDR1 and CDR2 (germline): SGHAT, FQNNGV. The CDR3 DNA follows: TGTGCCAGCAGCCGGGACAGGGGACGTCTTGGCACTGAAGCTTTCTTT. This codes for CASSRDRGRLGTEAFF.

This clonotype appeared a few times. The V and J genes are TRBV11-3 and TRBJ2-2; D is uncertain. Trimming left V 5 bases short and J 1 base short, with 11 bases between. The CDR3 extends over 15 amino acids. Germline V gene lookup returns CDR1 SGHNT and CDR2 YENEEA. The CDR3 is CASSPRAMNTGELFF. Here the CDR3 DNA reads TGTGCCAGCAGCCCACGCGCGATGAACACCGGGGAGCTGTTTTTT. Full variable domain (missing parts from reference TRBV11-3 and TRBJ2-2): EAGVVQSPRYKIIEKKQPVAFWCNPISGHNTLYWYLQNLGQGPELLIRYENEEAVDDSQLPKDRFSAERLKGVDSTLKIQPAELGDSAVYLCASSPRAMNTGELFFGEGSRLTVL.

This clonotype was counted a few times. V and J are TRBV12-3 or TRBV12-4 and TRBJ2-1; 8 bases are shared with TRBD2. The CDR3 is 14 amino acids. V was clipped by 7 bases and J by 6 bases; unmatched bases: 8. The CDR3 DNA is TGTGCCAGCAATGCCCGGGGGGGTCGCAATGAGCAGTTCTTC. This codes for CASNARGGRNEQFF.

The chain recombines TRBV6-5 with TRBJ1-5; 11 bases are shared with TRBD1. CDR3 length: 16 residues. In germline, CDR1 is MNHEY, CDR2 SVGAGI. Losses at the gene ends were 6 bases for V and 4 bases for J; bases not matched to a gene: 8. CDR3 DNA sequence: TGTGCCAGCAGACGGACAGGGACAGGGGGTAATCAGCCCCAGCATTTT. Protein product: CASRRTGTGGNQPQHF.